This T cell receptor (beta chain) was sequenced during a study of blood T cell repertoires in COVID-19. Germline V lookup: CDR1 LNHDA, CDR2 SQIVND (reference sequence). The ends lost 9 bases at V and 7 bases at J; junction bases unmatched: 7. The CDR3 totals 13 residues. The repertoire was sequenced with immunoSEQ multiplex PCR; TCRdb's copy has only in-frame clones and lacks some. The sample shows fewer than 65,000 clones, less than 85% of them seen only once. Sequenced material: peripheral blood. This TCR was sampled from a human donor in a cohort sampled during active COVID-19. The genes are TRBV19 and TRBJ2-1; 9 bases match TRBD1. The CDR3 sequence is CASARDRDNEQFF. DNA for the CDR3: TGTGCCAGCGCCCGGGACAGGGATAATGAGCAGTTCTTC.